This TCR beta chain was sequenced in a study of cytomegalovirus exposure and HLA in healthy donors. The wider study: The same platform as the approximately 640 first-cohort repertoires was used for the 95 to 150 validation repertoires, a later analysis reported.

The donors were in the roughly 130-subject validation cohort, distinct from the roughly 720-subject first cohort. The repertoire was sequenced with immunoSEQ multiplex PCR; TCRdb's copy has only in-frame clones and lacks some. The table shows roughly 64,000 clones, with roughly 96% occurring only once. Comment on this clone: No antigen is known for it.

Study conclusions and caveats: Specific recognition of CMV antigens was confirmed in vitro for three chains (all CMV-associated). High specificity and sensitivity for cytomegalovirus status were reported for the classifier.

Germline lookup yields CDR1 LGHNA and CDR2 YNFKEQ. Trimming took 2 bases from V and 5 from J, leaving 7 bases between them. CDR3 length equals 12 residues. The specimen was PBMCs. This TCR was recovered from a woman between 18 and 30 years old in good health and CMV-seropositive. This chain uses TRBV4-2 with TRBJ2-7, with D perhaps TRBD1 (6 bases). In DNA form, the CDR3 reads TGTGCCAGCAGCCAATACAGGGACGAGCAGTACTTC. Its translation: CASSQYRDEQYF.